A selection of T cell receptor beta chains follows, all from one sample in a study of CD8 T cells in Susac syndrome. Via MiXCR, TCRdb re-called the immunoSEQ multiplex PCR reads, giving one row per CDR3 protein. Among roughly 80,000 distinct CDR3 sequences listed, under 95% were seen once. Sequenced sample: CD4+ T cells from PBMCs. These receptors all stem from a human donor with Susac syndrome. Both conserved end residues are part of each CDR3. Each record gives: V gene, clone size, D gene, J gene, CDR3 DNA, CDR3 protein. A D gene is named only where the DNA matches it firmly. Rows give clone size only sometimes, using once, few, many, or a class for an expanded clone.

>TRBV2|NA|TRBD2|TRBJ2-7
TGTGCCAGCAGTCCTCAACTAATAGCGGGAGGCGCAGGGCAGTACTTC
CASSPQLIAGGAGQYF
>TRBV15|NA|NA|TRBJ1-5
TGTGCCACCATGAAGGGCAGGGGTGGGGCGCAGCCCCAGCATTTT
CATMKGRGGAQPQHF
>TRBV20-1|once|TRBD2|TRBJ2-1
TGCAGTGCTAGCTCGGGCGGGAGGGCCGTCAATGAGCAGTTCTTC
CSASSGGRAVNEQFF
>TRBV5-4|NA|TRBD1|TRBJ2-7
TGTGCCAGCAGCGCTCTAGTTGGACAGGGGAGCCACGAGCAGTACTTC
CASSALVGQGSHEQYF
>TRBV25-1|NA|TRBD2|TRBJ2-7
TGTGCCAGCAGCAAGCGGGGGGCGCACGAGCAGTACTTC
CASSKRGAHEQYF
>TRBV5-6|NA|NA|TRBJ2-2
TGTGCCAGCAGCCGCCAGTACGCCGGGGAGCTGTTTTTT
CASSRQYAGELFF
>TRBV2|NA|TRBD1|TRBJ2-7
TGTGCCAGCGGACAGGGTACGGAGCAGTACTTC
CASGQGTEQYF
>TRBV28|once|TRBD2|TRBJ2-3
TGTGCCAGCAGTGGACTAGCGGGAGACGAGGATACGCAGTATTTT
CASSGLAGDEDTQYF
>TRBV29-1|NA|NA|TRBJ1-1
TGCAGCGCTGGACAGCTGAACACTGAAGCTTTCTTT
CSAGQLNTEAFF
>TRBV28|NA|NA|TRBJ2-7
TGTGCCAGCAGTCTAGAAAAGGGCGAGCAGTACTTC
CASSLEKGEQYF
>TRBV6-5|NA|NA|TRBJ1-2
TGTGCCAGCAGTTACGAACAGACTAACTATGGCTACACCTTC
CASSYEQTNYGYTF
>TRBV7-2|NA|NA|TRBJ1-1
TGTGCCAGCAGCCCCCGGGACTCTCTGAACACTGAAGCTTTCTTT
CASSPRDSLNTEAFF
>TRBV15|NA|TRBD1|TRBJ1-2
TGTGCCACCAGCAGAGATGTTTCGGGGCAGGGGGCGGACGGCTACACCTTC
CATSRDVSGQGADGYTF
>TRBV25-1|NA|TRBD1|TRBJ1-4
TGTGCCAGCAGGAAAGGACAGGGGGCCATTCAAAAACTGTTTTTT
CASRKGQGAIQKLFF
>TRBV12-3/TRBV12-4|NA|TRBD1|TRBJ2-3
TGTGCCAGCAGCGTTGGGACAGCGAGGACAGATACGCAGTATTTT
CASSVGTARTDTQYF
>TRBV7-3|NA|NA|TRBJ1-4
TGTGCCAGCAACTCGACGGCACCCGAAGGAAAACTGTTTTTT
CASNSTAPEGKLFF
>TRBV27|NA|NA|TRBJ1-5
TGTGCCAGCAGCTCCCCTCCGCATTATCAGCCCCAGCATTTT
CASSSPPHYQPQHF
>TRBV5-1|NA|NA|TRBJ2-7
TGCGCCAGCAGCTTGGATCGGGAGCAGTACTTC
CASSLDREQYF
>TRBV18|NA|NA|TRBJ2-2
TGTGCCAGCTCACGGGACATGAACACCGGGGAGCTGTTTTTT
CASSRDMNTGELFF
>TRBV7-2|NA|TRBD2|TRBJ2-5
TGTGCCAGCAGTTACCGCCACGGGAGGGGCCAAGAGACCCAGTACTTC
CASSYRHGRGQETQYF
>TRBV5-1|NA|NA|TRBJ2-5
TGCGCCAGCAGCTCTTATTCCCAGCGGGTCCAAGAGACCCAGTACTTC
CASSSYSQRVQETQYF
>TRBV20-1|NA|TRBD2|TRBJ2-1
TGCAGCGTGGTGGTGGGGGGGTATGAGCAGTTCTTC
CSVVVGGYEQFF
>TRBV29-1|NA|NA|TRBJ2-5
TGCAGCGTCAGGACAGCTAAGAGACAAGAGACCCAGTACTTC
CSVRTAKRQETQYF
>TRBV12-3/TRBV12-4|NA|NA|TRBJ1-1
TGTGCCAGCAGTTTGGGACAGAACACTGAAGCTTTCTTT
CASSLGQNTEAFF
>TRBV19|NA|NA|TRBJ2-5
TGTGCCAGTAAATTTTCGGGAGCGGAGACCCAGTACTTC
CASKFSGAETQYF
>TRBV5-8|NA|NA|TRBJ2-7
TGTGCCAGCAGCTTGGGTGGGAATCAAGCCTACGAGCAGTACTTC
CASSLGGNQAYEQYF
>TRBV29-1|NA|NA|TRBJ2-2
TGCAGCGTAAGACAGACCAGGGTGGCCACCGGGGAGCTGTTTTTT
CSVRQTRVATGELFF
>TRBV12-3/TRBV12-4|NA|NA|TRBJ1-2
TGTGCCAGCAGTTTATCTAACTATGGCTACACCTTC
CASSLSNYGYTF
>TRBV28|NA|TRBD2|TRBJ2-5
TGTGCCAGCAGTTTCGTGGCTAGCGGGTACACGAGGCTAGAGACCCAGTACTTC
CASSFVASGYTRLETQYF
>TRBV7-3|NA|NA|TRBJ2-7
TGTGCCATCCCGCTGCAAGGCGTCGGCGGGATATACTACGAGCAGTACTTC
CAIPLQGVGGIYYEQYF
>TRBV12-3/TRBV12-4|NA|TRBD1|TRBJ1-6
TGTGCCAGCAGCCCTGACAGGGGTAATTCACCCCTCCACTTT
CASSPDRGNSPLHF
>TRBV18|NA|TRBD1|TRBJ1-5
TGTGCCAGCTCACTAGACAGGGGGGTGTATCAGCCCCAGCATTTT
CASSLDRGVYQPQHF
>TRBV19|NA|NA|TRBJ2-6
TGTGCCAGTAGTATGTCTGGGGCCAACGTCCTGACTTTC
CASSMSGANVLTF
>TRBV7-2|NA|NA|TRBJ2-3
TGTGCCAGCAACCCACCCGGCACAGATACGCAGTATTTT
CASNPPGTDTQYF
>TRBV15|NA|TRBD2|TRBJ2-1
TGTGCCACCAGCAGGGGGGGGGCTACTAGCGGCCTCTACAATGAGCAGTTCTTC
CATSRGGATSGLYNEQFF
>TRBV9|NA|TRBD1|TRBJ1-2
TGTGCCAGCAGCGCGCGCCCCCAGACAGGGACCGCCTACACCTTC
CASSARPQTGTAYTF
>TRBV25-1|NA|NA|TRBJ2-6
TGTGCCAGCACCTTGAGGTGGGGGGCCAACGTCCTGACTTTC
CASTLRWGANVLTF
>TRBV18|NA|NA|TRBJ1-1
TGTGCCAGCTCACTGCCGGGACACATGAACACTGAAGCTTTCTTT
CASSLPGHMNTEAFF
>TRBV4-2|NA|NA|TRBJ1-1
TGTGCCAGCACCTCTGAGGGGGGGACTGAAGCTTTCTTT
CASTSEGGTEAFF
>TRBV18|NA|NA|TRBJ2-7
TGTGCCAGCTCACTATCAGGGGGGAACTACGAGCAGTACTTC
CASSLSGGNYEQYF
>TRBV6-2/TRBV6-3|NA|NA|TRBJ2-5
TGTGCCAGCAGTTACTCGAGGCAGTTCTCCGGGACCCAGTACTTC
CASSYSRQFSGTQYF
>TRBV30|NA|TRBD1|TRBJ2-7
TGTGCCTGGAAGAAGGGGGCGCCCTACGAGCAGTACTTC
CAWKKGAPYEQYF
>TRBV7-3|NA|TRBD2|TRBJ2-1
TGTGCCAGCAGCTTTGAGCGGGGCTCCTACAATGAGCAGTTCTTC
CASSFERGSYNEQFF
>TRBV4-1|NA|NA|TRBJ2-4
TGCGCCAGCAGCCAAGATACTGGAACCAAAAACATTCAGTACTTC
CASSQDTGTKNIQYF
>TRBV19|NA|NA|TRBJ1-5
TGTGCCAGTAGTAGTAGGAGAAGCGGACGGTGGAGCATTCAGCCCCAGCATTTT
CASSSRRSGRWSIQPQHF
>TRBV11-1|NA|TRBD2|TRBJ2-5
TGTGCCAGCAGCACCCCCCGGGCTAGCGGGGACCACCAAGAGACCCAGTACTTC
CASSTPRASGDHQETQYF
>TRBV27|NA|TRBD1|TRBJ2-7
TGTGCCAGCAGTTTATCCCGAAGGACAGGGGTCCCCTACGAGCAGTACTTC
CASSLSRRTGVPYEQYF
>TRBV23-1|NA|NA|TRBJ2-7
TGCGCCAGCAGTCAATTCTCACGACCTGTTGACAGGAGCTCCTACGAGCAGTACTTC
CASSQFSRPVDRSSYEQYF
>TRBV9|NA|TRBD1|TRBJ1-1
TGTGCCAGCAGCCTGGGACAGGCCTTGAACACTGAAGCTTTCTTT
CASSLGQALNTEAFF
>TRBV28|NA|NA|TRBJ2-1
TGTGCCAGCAGCTACCGGTTGGGTTCTTACAATGAGCAGTTCTTC
CASSYRLGSYNEQFF
>TRBV11-2|once|TRBD2|TRBJ2-4
TGTGCCAGCAGCCCCCCCCCTAGCGGAGCCAAAAACATTCAGTACTTC
CASSPPPSGAKNIQYF